Given below is one T cell receptor beta chain in context. Its antigen remains unidentified. This entry belongs to a study of cytomegalovirus exposure and HLA in healthy donors. Findings of the study overall: Researchers reported in a later analysis that common viral pathogens appeared linked to several top clusters.

It was with 60 Vbeta and 13 Jbeta primers that the PCR ran. Some clones are missing from TCRdb's copy, which holds only in-frame ones; the method was immunoSEQ multiplex PCR. The listing contains roughly 100,000 clones. Though probably carrying unrecorded immune exposures, donors were nominally healthy at sampling. V was clipped by 2 bases and J by 1 base, with 8 bases between them. Germline V gene data show CDR1 as SEHNR and CDR2 as FQNEAQ (reference sequence). The CDR3 is 14 amino acids. The receptor was derived from a man in his fifties in good health and CMV-seropositive. Sequences were obtained from PBMCs. The chain joins TRBV7-9 to TRBJ1-1, with D possibly TRBD1 on 5 matching bases. The CDR3, as DNA: TGTGCCAGCAGCTTACACCAGGGGAACACTGAAGCTTTCTTT. This translates into CASSLHQGNTEAFF. The full variable domain, rest sourced from reference TRBV7-9 and TRBJ1-1, is DTGVSQNPRHKITKRGQNVTFRCDPISEHNRLYWYRQTLGQGPEFLTYFQNEAQLEKSRLLSDRFSAERPKGSFSTLEIQRTEQGDSAMYLCASSLHQGNTEAFFGQGTRLTVV.